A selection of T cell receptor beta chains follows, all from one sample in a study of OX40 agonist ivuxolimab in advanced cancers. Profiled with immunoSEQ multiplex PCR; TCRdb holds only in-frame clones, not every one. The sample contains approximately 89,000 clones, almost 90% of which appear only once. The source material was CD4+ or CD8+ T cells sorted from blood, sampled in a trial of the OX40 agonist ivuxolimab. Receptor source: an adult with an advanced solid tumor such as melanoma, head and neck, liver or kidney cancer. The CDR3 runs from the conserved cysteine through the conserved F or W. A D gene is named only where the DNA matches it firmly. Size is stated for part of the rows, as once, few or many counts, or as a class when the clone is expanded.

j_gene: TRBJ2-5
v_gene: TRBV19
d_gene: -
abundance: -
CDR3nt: TGTGCCAGTAGTATGTCGGGGGACCAAGAGACCCAGTACTTC
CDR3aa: CASSMSGDQETQYF

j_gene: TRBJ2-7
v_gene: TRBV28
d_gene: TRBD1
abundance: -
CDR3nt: TGTGCCAGCAGACCCGGGGGACAGGGCTACGAGCAGTACTTC
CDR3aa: CASRPGGQGYEQYF

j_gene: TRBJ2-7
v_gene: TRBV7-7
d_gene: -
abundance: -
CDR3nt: TGTGCTAGCAGCCTTAGTCAGGGTCCTGGGGTCGAGCAGTACTTC
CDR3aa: CASSLSQGPGVEQYF

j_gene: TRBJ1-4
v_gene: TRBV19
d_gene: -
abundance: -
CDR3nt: TGTGCCAGTAGTATAGCCCAGGACAGAACTAATGAAAAACTGTTTTTT
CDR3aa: CASSIAQDRTNEKLFF

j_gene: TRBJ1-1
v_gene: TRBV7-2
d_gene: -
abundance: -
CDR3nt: TGTGCCAGCAGCGCCGGGATGGGGACTGAAGCTTTCTTT
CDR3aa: CASSAGMGTEAFF

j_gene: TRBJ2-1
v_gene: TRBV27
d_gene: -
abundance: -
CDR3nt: TGTGCCAGCAGTCCCATTAGGGCGAATGAGCAGTTCTTC
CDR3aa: CASSPIRANEQFF

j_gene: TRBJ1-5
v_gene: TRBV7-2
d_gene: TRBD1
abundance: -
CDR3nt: TGTGCCAGCAGCAGAGACGGACAGGCTATGGGCAATCAGCCCCAGCATTTT
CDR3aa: CASSRDGQAMGNQPQHF

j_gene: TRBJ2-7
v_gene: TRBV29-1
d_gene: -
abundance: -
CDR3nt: TGCAGCGTTTCTCAGGGACAAAACGAGCAGTACTTC
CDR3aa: CSVSQGQNEQYF

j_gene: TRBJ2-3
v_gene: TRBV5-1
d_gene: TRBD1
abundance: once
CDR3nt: TGCGCCAGCAGCTTGGCTTTACTAACGGGACAGGGACTCACAGATACGCAGTATTTT
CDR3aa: CASSLALLTGQGLTDTQYF

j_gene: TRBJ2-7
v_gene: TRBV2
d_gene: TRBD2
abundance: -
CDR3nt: TGTGCCAGCACATTGCGGGGGAGCTCCTACGAGCAGTACTTC
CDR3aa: CASTLRGSSYEQYF

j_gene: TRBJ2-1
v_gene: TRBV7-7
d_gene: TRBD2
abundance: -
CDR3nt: TGTGCTAGCAGCTCGCTAGCGGGTGGCTTGGGGGAGCAGTTCTTC
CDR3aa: CASSSLAGGLGEQFF

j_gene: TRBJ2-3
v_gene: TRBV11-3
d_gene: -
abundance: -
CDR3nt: TGTGCCAGCAGCGACACTAGTGGAAGAACAGATACGCAGTATTTT
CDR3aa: CASSDTSGRTDTQYF

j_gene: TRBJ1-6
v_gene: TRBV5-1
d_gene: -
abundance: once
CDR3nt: TGCGCCAGCAGCCAAGGCGGGAGCTCCTATAATTCACCCCTCCACTTT
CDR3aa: CASSQGGSSYNSPLHF

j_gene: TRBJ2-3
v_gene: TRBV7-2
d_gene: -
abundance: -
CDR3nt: TGTGCCAGCAGCCTGGGGGCGGGCACAGATACGCAGTATTTT
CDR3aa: CASSLGAGTDTQYF

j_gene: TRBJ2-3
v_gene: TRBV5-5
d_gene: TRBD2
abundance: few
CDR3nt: TGTGCCAGCAGTTATCGGACTAGCGGGGATACGCAGTATTTT
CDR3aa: CASSYRTSGDTQYF

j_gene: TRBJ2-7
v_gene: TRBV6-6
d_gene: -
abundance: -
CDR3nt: TGTGCCAGCCGACAGGCAGGCTCCTCCTACGAGCAGTACTTC
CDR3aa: CASRQAGSSYEQYF

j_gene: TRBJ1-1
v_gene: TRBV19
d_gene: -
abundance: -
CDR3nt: TGTGCCAGTAACCCGCCCCGGCAGGCCGCTGAAGCTTTCTTT
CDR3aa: CASNPPRQAAEAFF

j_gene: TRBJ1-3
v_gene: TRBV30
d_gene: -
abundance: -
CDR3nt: TGTGCCTGGAGTGTAAGCGGGGTATTGAGTGCTGGAAACACCATATATTTT
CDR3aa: CAWSVSGVLSAGNTIYF

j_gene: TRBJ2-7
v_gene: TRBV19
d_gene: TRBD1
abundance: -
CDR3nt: TGTGCCAGTAGTAGACAGGGTCGCTCCTACGAGCAGTACTTC
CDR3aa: CASSRQGRSYEQYF

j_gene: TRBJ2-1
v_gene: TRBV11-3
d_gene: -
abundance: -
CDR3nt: TGTGCCAGCACCCGGGAACCAGACAATGAGCAGTTCTTC
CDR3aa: CASTREPDNEQFF

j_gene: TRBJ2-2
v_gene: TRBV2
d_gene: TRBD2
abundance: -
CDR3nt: TGTGCCAGCACCGAAGGGGGACTAGCGGGCTCCGGGGAGCTGTTTTTT
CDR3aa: CASTEGGLAGSGELFF

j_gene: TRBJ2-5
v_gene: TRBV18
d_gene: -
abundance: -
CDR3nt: TGTGCCAGCTCACCGGAGGAGACCCAGTACTTC
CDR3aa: CASSPEETQYF

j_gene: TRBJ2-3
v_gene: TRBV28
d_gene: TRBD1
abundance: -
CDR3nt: TGTGCCAGCAGTACCACGGGACAGAGCACAGATACGCAGTATTTT
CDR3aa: CASSTTGQSTDTQYF

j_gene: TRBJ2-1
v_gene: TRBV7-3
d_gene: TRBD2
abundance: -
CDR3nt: TGTGCCAGCAGCTTAATACCCGCACTAGCGGATGGCTCCTACAATGAGCAGTTCTTC
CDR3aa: CASSLIPALADGSYNEQFF

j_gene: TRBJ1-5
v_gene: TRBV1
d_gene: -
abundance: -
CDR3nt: TGCACCAGCAGCCCTGGACAGGGAAATCAGCCCCAGCATTTT
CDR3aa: CTSSPGQGNQPQHF

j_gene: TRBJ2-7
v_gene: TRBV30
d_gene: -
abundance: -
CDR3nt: TGTGCCGGGGGGGCAGGGGACTACGAGCAGTACTTC
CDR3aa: CAGGAGDYEQYF

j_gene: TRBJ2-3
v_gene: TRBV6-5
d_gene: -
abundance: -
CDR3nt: TGTGCCAGCAGTACAGGAGGGGGGCAGTATTTT
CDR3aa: CASSTGGGQYF

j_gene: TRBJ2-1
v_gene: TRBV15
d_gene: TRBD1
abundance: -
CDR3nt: TGTGCCACCAGCCCCACCGGACAGGCAAACAATGAGCAGTTCTTC
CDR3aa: CATSPTGQANNEQFF

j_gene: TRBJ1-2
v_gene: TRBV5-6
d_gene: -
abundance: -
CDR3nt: TGTGCCAGCAGCTTGCGGGCGGCGGATGGCTACACCTTC
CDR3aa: CASSLRAADGYTF

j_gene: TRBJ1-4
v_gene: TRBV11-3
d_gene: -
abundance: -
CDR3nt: TGTGCCAGCAGCTTAGTTCCCGGGGATGAAAAACTGTTTTTT
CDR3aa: CASSLVPGDEKLFF

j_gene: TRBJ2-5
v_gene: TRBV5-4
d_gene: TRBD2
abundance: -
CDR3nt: TGTGCCAGCAGCTTGATAGGGCTAGCGGGCGCCAGCCCCCAAGAGACCCAGTACTTC
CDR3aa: CASSLIGLAGASPQETQYF

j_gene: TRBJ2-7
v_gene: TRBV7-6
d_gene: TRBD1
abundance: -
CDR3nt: TGTGCCAGCAGCTCACAGGGGAACGAGCAGTACTTC
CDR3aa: CASSSQGNEQYF

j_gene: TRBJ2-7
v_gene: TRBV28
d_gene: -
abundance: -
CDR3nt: TGTGCCAGCAGTTTAAGGCGGAATAGAATAGAGCAGTACTTC
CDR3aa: CASSLRRNRIEQYF

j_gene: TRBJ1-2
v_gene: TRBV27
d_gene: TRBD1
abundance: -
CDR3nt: TGTGCCAGCAGTTGGGGACAGGGAGGCTATGGCTACACCTTC
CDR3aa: CASSWGQGGYGYTF

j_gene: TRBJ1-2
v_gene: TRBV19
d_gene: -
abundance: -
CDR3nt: TGTGCCAGTAGTCGGCAGACAGACTATGGCTACACCTTC
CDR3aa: CASSRQTDYGYTF

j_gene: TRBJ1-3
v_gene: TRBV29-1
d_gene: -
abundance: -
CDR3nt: TGCAGCGTTGAGGCGAGTTCCGGAAACACCATATATTTT
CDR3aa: CSVEASSGNTIYF

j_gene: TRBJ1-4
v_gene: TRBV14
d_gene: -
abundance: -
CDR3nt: TGTGCCAGCAGCCAAGAATTTGGGAGTGCAACTAATGAAAAACTGTTTTTT
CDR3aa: CASSQEFGSATNEKLFF

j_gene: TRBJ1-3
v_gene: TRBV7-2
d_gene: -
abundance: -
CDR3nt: TGTGCCAGCAGCTTAGGTGAGGGAGGAAACACCATATATTTT
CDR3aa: CASSLGEGGNTIYF

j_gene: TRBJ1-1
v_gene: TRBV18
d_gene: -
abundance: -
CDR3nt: TGTGCCAGCTCACCACAGGGTAACACTGAAGCTTTCTTT
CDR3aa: CASSPQGNTEAFF

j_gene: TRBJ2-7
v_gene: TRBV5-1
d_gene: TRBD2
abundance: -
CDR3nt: TGCGCCAGCAGCTTTAGCGGGAGCGGAGACGAGCAGTACTTC
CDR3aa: CASSFSGSGDEQYF

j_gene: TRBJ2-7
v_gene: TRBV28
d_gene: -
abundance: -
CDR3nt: TGTGCCAGCAGTCGTGAAAGCCGACCGAGCTCCTACGAGCAGTACTTC
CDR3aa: CASSRESRPSSYEQYF

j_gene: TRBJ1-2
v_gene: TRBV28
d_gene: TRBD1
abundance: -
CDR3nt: TGTGCCACCTACGTAACAGGGGGCGTCAACTATGGCTACACCTTC
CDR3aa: CATYVTGGVNYGYTF

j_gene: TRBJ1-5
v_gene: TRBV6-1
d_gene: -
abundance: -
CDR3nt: TGTGCCAGCAGTGCAAGCAATCAGCCCCAGCATTTT
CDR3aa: CASSASNQPQHF

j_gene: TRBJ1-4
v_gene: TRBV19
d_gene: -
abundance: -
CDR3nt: TGTGCCAGTAGCTCCGTAGTGAAACTGTTTTTT
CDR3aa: CASSSVVKLFF

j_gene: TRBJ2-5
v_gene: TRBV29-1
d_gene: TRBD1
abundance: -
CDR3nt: TGCAGCACGACCCCAGGGGGAGAGACCCAGTACTTC
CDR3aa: CSTTPGGETQYF

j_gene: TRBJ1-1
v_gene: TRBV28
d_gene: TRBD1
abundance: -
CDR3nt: TGTGCCAGCAGTCCCCGGGACAGGGCGAGGTTGGCTTTCTTT
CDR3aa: CASSPRDRARLAFF

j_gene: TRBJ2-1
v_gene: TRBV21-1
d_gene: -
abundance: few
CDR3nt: TGTGCCAGCAGCAATCCCCGACTAGCGGCGACCCTTTCGGAGCAGTTCTTC
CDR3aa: CASSNPRLAATLSEQFF

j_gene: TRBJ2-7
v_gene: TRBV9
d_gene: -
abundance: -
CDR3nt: TGTGCCAGCAGCGTAGGGGATGGTGGCGGGACCGCCTACGAGCAGTACTTC
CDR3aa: CASSVGDGGGTAYEQYF

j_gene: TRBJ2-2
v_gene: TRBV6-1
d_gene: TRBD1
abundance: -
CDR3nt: TGTGCCAGCAGTTTCCGGGACAGGGCTACCGGGGAGCTGTTTTTT
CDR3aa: CASSFRDRATGELFF